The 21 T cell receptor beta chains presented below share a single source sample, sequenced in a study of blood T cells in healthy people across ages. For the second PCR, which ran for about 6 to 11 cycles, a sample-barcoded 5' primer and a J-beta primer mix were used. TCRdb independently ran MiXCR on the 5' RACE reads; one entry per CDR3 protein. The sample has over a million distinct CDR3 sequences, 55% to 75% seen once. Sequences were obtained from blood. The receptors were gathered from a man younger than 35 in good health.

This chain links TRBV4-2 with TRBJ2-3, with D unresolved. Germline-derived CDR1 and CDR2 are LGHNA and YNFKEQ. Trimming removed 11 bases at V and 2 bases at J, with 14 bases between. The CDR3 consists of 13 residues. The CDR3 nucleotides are TGTGCCGGAGCAGCCTCATTCACAGATACGCAGTATTTT. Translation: CAGAASFTDTQYF.

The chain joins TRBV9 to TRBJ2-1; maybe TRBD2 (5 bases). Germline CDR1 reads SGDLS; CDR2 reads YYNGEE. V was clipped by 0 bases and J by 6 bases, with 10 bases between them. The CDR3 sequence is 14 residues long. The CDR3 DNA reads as TGTGCCAGCAGCGTAGCTCGGACTTTCAATGAGCAGTTCTTC. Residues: CASSVARTFNEQFF.

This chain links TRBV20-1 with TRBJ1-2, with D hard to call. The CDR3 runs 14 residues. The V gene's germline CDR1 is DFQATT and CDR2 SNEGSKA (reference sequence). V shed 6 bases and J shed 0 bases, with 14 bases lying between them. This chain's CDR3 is CSATVSRTNYGYTF. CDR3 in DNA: TGCAGTGCCACGGTTTCCCGGACTAACTATGGCTACACCTTC.

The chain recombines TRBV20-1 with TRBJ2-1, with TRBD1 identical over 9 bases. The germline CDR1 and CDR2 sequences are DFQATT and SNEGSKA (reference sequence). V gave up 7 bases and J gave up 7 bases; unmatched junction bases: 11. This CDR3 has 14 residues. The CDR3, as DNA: TGCAGTGTTATCGGCGGGACAGGGTTTAATGAGCAGTTCTTC. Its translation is CSVIGGTGFNEQFF.

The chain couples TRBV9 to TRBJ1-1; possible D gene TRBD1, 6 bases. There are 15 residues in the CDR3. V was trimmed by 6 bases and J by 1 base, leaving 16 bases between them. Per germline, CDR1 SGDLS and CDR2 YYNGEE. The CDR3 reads CASNLVGGKNTEAFF. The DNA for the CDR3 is TGTGCCAGCAACCTTGTCGGGGGCAAGAACACTGAAGCTTTCTTT.

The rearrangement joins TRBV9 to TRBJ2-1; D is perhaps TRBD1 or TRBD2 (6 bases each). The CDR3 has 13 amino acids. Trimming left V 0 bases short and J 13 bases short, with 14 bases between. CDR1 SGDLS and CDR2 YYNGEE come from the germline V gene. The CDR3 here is CASSVEWGRGQFF. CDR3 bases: TGTGCCAGCAGCGTAGAATGGGGGCGGGGCCAGTTCTTC.

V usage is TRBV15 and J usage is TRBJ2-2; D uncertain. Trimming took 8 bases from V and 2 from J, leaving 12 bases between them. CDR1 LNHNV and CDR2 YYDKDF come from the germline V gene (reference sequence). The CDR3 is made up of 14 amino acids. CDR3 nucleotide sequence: TGTGCCACCGGAGTCATTTCCAACACCGGGGAGCTGTTTTTT. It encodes CATGVISNTGELFF.

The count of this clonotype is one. CDR3 DNA: TGTGCCAGCAAAGACAGGGCCCGAAGCTACGAGCAGTACTTC. Protein: CASKDRARSYEQYF. This rearrangement joins TRBV28 to TRBJ2-7, with 7 bases fitting TRBD1. CDR1 and CDR2 from the germline V gene are MDHEN and SYDVKM. The CDR3 runs to 14 residues. J gave up 3 bases and V 7 bases, and 9 bases lay outside the gene matches.

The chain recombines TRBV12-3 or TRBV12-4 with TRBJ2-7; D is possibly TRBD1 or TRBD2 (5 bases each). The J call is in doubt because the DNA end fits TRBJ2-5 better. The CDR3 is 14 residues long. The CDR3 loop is CASSTLRGAETQYF. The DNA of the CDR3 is TGTGCCAGCAGCACACTAAGGGGAGCCGAGACCCAGTACTTC.

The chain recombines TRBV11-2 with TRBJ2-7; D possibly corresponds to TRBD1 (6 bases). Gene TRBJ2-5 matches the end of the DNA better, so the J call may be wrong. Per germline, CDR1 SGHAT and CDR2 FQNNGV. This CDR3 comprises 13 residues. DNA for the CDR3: TGTGCCAGCCGTAAGCCAGGGGAAGAGACCCAGTACTTC. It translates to CASRKPGEETQYF.

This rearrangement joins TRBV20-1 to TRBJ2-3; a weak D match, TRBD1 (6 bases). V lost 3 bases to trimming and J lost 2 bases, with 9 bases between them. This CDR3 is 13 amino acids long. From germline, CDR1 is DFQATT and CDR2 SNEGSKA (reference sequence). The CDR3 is CSARTGHTDTQYF. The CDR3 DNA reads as TGCAGTGCTAGGACAGGCCACACAGATACGCAGTATTTT.

CDR3: CASRSGGSQPQHF. Written as DNA, the CDR3 is TGTGCCAGCAGGTCAGGGGGAAGTCAGCCCCAGCATTTT. The rearrangement uses TRBV12-3 or TRBV12-4 and TRBJ1-5; TRBD1 matches 7 bases. The length of the CDR3 is 13 residues. The J segment lost 6 bases and the V segment lost 6 bases, leaving 5 bases of the junction unmatched.

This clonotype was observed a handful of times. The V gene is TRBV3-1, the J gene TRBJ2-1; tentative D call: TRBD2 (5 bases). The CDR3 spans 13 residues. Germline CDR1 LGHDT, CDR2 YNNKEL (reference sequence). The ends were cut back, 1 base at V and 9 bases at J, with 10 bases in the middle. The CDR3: CASSQVPEAEQFF. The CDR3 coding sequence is TGTGCCAGCAGCCAAGTTCCGGAGGCTGAGCAGTTCTTC.

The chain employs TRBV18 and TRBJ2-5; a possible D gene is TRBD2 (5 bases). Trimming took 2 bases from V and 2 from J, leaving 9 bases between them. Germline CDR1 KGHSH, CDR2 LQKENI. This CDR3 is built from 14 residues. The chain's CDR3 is CASSPADWQETQYF. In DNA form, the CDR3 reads TGTGCCAGCTCACCAGCGGACTGGCAAGAGACCCAGTACTTC.

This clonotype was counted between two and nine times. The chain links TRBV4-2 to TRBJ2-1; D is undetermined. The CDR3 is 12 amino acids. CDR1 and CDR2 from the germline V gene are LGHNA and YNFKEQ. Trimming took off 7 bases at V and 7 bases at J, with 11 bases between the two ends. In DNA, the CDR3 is TGTGCCAGCAACTTCGGCCGGAATGAGCAGTTCTTC. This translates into CASNFGRNEQFF.

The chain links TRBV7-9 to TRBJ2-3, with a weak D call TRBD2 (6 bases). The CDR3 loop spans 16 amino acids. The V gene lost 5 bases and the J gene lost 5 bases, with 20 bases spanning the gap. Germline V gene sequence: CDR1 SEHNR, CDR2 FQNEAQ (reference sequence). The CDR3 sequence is CASSPRVGVSGDTQYF. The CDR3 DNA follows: TGTGCCAGCAGCCCCAGAGTAGGCGTTAGCGGAGATACGCAGTATTTT. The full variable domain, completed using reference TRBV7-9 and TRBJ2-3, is DTGVSQNPRHKITKRGQNVTFRCDPISEHNRLYWYRQTLGQGPEFLTYFQNEAQLEKSRLLSDRFSAERPKGSFSTLEIQRTEQGDSAMYLCASSPRVGVSGDTQYFGPGTRLTVL.

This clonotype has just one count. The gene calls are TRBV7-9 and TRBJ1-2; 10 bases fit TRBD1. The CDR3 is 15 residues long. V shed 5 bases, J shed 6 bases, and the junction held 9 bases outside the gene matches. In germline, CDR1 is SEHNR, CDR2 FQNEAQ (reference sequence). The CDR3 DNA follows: TGTGCCAGCAGCCGCCGGGACAGGGGTATAAATGGCTACACCTTC. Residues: CASSRRDRGINGYTF. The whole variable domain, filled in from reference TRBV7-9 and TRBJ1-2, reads DTGVSQNPRHKITKRGQNVTFRCDPISEHNRLYWYRQTLGQGPEFLTYFQNEAQLEKSRLLSDRFSAERPKGSFSTLEIQRTEQGDSAMYLCASSRRDRGINGYTFGSGTRLTVV.

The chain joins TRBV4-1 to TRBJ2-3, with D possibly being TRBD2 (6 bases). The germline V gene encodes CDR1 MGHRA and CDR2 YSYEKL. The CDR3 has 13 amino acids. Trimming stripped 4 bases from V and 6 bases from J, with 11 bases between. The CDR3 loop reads CASSPKSGDTQYF. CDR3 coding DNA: TGCGCCAGCAGCCCTAAAAGCGGGGATACGCAGTATTTT.

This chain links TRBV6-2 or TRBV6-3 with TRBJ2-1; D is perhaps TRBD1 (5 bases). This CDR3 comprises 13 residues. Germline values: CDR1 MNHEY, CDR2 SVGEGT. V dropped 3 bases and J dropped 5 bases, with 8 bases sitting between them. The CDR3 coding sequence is TGTGCCAGCAGTTATGGGGCAGACAATGAGCAGTTCTTC. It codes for CASSYGADNEQFF.

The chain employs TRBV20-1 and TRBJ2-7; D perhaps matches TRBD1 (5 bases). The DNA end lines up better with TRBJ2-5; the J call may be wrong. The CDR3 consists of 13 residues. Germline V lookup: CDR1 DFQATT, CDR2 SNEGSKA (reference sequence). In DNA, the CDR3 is TGCAGTGCTAGAGGGCACAGGCTGGAGACCCAGTACTTC. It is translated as CSARGHRLETQYF.

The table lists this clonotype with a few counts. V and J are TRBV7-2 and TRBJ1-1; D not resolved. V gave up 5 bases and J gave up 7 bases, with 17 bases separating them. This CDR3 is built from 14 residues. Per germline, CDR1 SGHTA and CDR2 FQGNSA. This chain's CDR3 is CASSPGPFDFEAFF. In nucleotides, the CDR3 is TGTGCCAGCAGCCCCGGTCCCTTCGATTTTGAAGCTTTCTTT.